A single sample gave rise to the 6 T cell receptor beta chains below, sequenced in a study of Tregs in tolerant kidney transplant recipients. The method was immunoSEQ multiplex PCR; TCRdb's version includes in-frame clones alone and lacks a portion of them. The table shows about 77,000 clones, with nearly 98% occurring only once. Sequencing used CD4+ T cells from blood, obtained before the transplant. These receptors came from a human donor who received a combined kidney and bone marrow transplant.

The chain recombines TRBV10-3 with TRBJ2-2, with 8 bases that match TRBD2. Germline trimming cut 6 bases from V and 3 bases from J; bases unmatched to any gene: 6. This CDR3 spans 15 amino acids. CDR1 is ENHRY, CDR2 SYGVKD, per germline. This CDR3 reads CAISYEAGDTGELFF. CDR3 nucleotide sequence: TGTGCCATCAGCTATGAAGCGGGGGACACCGGGGAGCTGTTTTTT.

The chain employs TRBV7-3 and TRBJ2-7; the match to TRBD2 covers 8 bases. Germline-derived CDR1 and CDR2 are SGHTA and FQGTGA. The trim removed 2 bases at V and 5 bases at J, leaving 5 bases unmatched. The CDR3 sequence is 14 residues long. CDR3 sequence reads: CASSLRGLVHEQYF. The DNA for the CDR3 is TGTGCCAGCAGCTTACGGGGACTAGTCCACGAGCAGTACTTC.

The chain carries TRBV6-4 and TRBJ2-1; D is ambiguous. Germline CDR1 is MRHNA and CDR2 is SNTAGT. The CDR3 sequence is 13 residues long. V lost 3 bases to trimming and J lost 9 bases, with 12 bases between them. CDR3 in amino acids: CASSEAVVGEQFF. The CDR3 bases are TGTGCCAGCAGTGAAGCTGTCGTTGGTGAGCAGTTCTTC.

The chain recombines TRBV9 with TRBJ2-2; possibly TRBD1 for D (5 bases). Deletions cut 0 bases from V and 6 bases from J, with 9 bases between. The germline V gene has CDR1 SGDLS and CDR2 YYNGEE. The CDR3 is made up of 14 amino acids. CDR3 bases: TGTGCCAGCAGCGTAGTGCAGGGTTCCGGGGAGCTGTTTTTT. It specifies CASSVVQGSGELFF.

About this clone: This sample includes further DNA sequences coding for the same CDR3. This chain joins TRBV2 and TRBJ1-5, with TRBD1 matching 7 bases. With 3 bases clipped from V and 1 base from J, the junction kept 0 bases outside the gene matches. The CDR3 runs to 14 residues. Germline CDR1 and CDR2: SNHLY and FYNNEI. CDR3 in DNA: TGTGCCAGCAGTGAGGGACAGAGCAATCAGCCCCAGCATTTT. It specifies CASSEGQSNQPQHF. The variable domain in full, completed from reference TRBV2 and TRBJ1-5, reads EPEVTQTPSHQVTQMGQEVILRCVPISNHLYFYWYRQILGQKVEFLVSFYNNEISEKSEIFDDQFSVERPDGSNFTLKIRSTKLEDSAMYFCASSEGQSNQPQHFGDGTRLSIL.

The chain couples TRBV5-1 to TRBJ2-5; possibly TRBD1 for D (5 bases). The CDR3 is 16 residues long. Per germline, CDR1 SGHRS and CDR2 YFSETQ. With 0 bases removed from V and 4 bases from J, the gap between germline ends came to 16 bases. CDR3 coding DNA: TGCGCCAGCAGCTTGGAGGGGCGCCCGGGTCGAGAGACCCAGTACTTC. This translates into CASSLEGRPGRETQYF.